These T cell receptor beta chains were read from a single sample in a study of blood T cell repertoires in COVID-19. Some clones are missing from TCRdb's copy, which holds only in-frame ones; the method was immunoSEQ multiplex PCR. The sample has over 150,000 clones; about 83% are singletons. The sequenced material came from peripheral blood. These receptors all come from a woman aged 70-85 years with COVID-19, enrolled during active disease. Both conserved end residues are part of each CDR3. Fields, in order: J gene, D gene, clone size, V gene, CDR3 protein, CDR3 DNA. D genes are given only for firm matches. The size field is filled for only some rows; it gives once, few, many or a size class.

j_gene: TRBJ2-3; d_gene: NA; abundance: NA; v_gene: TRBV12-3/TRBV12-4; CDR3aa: CASSLTGADTQYF; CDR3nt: TGTGCCAGCAGTTTGACCGGAGCAGATACGCAGTATTTT
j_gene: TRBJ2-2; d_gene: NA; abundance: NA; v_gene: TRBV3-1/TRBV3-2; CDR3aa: CASSQSGYGGELFF; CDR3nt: TGTGCCAGCAGCCAATCAGGGTACGGCGGGGAGCTGTTTTTT
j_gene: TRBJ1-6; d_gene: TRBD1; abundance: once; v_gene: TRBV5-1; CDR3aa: CASSVTGFESPLHF; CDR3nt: TGCGCCAGCAGCGTGACAGGGTTTGAGTCACCCCTCCACTTT
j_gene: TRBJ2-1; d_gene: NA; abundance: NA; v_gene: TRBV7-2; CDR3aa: CASRPPSRAYEQFF; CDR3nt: TGTGCCAGCAGGCCCCCTAGCAGAGCCTATGAGCAGTTCTTC
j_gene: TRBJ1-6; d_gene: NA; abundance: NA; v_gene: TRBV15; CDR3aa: CATSRRKITDSKNSPLHF; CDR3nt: TGTGCCACCAGCAGGAGGAAGATTACGGACAGTAAAAATTCACCCCTCCACTTT
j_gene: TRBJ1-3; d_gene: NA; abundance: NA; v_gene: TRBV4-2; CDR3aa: CASSQATTGTGNTIYF; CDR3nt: TGTGCCAGCAGCCAAGCTACCACAGGGACTGGAAACACCATATATTTT
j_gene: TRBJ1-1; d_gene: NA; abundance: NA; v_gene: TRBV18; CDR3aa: CASSPGRNTEAFF; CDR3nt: TGTGCCAGCTCACCAGGCAGGAACACTGAAGCTTTCTTT
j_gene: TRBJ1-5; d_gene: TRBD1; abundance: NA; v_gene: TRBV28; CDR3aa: CASDRESNQPQHF; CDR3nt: TGTGCCAGCGACAGGGAAAGCAATCAGCCCCAGCATTTT
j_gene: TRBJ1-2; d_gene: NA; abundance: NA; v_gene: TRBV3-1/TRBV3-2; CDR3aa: CASSQDSTDSRGYTF; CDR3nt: TGTGCCAGCAGCCAAGATTCAACCGACTCGAGAGGCTACACCTTC
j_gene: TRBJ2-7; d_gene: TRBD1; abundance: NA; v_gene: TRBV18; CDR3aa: CASSPQRQGSNEQYF; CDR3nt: TGTGCCAGCTCTCCCCAACGACAGGGATCCAACGAGCAGTACTTC
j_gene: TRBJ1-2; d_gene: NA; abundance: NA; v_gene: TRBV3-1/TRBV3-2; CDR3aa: CASSQTLGGNYGYTF; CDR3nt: TGTGCCAGCAGCCAAACCCTAGGAGGAAACTATGGCTACACCTTC
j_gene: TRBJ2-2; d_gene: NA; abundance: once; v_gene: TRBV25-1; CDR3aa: CASRPRGASRELFF; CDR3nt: TGTGCCAGTCGTCCTCGCGGGGCATCGAGGGAGCTGTTTTTT
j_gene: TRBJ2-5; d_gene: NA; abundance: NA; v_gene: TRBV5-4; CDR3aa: CASSNPGGGLTSWYF; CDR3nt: TGTGCCAGCAGTAACCCTGGCGGGGGCCTTACCTCCTGGTACTTC
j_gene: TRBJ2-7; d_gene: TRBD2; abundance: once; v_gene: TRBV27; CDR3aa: CASSFLSPTSGVYEQYF; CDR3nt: TGTGCCAGCAGTTTTTTAAGCCCGACTAGCGGAGTCTACGAGCAGTACTTC
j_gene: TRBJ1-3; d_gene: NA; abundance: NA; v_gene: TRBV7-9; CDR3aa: CASSLDLAGTGNTIYF; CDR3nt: TGTGCCAGCAGCTTAGATCTCGCAGGGACTGGAAACACCATATATTTT
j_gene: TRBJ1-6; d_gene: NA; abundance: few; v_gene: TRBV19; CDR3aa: CASIPTNSPLHF; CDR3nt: TGTGCCAGTATCCCGACAAATTCACCCCTCCACTTT
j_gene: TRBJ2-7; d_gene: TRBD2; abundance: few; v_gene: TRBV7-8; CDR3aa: CASSFPGLAGGKEQYF; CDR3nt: TGTGCCAGCAGCTTCCCGGGACTAGCGGGGGGTAAGGAGCAGTACTTC
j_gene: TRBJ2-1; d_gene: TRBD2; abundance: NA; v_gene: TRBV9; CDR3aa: CASSNPSRGGGLSYNEQFF; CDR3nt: TGTGCCAGCAGCAACCCCTCCCGGGGCGGGGGGCTTTCCTACAATGAGCAGTTCTTC
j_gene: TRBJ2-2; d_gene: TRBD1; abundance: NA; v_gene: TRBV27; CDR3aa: CASSLPQGASGELFF; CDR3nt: TGTGCCAGCAGTTTGCCACAGGGGGCGAGCGGGGAGCTGTTTTTT
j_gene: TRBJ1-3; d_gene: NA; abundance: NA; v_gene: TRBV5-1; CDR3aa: CASSLNFAWASSGNTIYF; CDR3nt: TGCGCCAGCAGCTTGAACTTTGCTTGGGCCTCCTCTGGAAACACCATATATTTT
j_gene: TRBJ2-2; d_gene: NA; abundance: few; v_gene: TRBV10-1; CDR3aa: CASSGAVNTGELFF; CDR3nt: TGCGCCAGCAGTGGGGCAGTGAACACCGGGGAGCTGTTTTTT
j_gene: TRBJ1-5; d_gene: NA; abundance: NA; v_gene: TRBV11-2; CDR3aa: CASSLDHSNQPQHF; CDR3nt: TGTGCCAGCAGCTTAGATCATAGCAATCAGCCCCAGCATTTT
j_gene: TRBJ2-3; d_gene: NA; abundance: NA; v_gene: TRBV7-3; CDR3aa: CASSLTRRGGSTDTQYF; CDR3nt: TGTGCCAGCAGCTTAACGCGCAGGGGAGGGTCGACAGATACGCAGTATTTT
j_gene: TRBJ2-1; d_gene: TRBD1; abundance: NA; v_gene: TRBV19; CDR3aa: CASSFMDRAPYNEQFF; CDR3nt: TGTGCCAGTAGTTTTATGGACAGGGCGCCCTACAATGAGCAGTTCTTC
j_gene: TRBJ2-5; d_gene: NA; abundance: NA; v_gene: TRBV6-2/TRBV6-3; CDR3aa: CASSYTRARETQYF; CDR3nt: TGTGCCAGCAGTTATACCAGGGCCCGGGAGACCCAGTACTTC
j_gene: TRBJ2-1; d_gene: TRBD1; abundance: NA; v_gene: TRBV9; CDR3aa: CASSVAGQGAREQFF; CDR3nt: TGTGCCAGCAGCGTAGCCGGACAGGGGGCACGCGAGCAGTTCTTC
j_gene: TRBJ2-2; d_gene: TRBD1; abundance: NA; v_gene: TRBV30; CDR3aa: CAWRHRGRTGELFF; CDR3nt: TGTGCCTGGAGGCACAGGGGGAGAACCGGGGAGCTGTTTTTT